A selection of T cell receptor beta chains follows, all from one sample in a study of cytomegalovirus exposure and HLA in healthy donors. Libraries were prepared by immunoSEQ multiplex PCR; TCRdb keeps only in-frame clonotypes and omits some of them. Among fewer than 250,000 clones, about 80% were seen once, and the ten largest hold roughly 5.5%. The sequenced sample was PBMCs. The receptors were gathered from a man aged 40-50 years in good health and CMV-seropositive. CDR3s include the opening cysteine and the closing phenylalanine or tryptophan. The order of the fields is D gene, J gene, V gene, clone size, CDR3 DNA, CDR3 protein. D genes are given only for firm matches. The size entry is marked missing in some rows and otherwise reads once, few, many or a size class.

- | TRBJ2-5 | TRBV7-9 | - | TGTGCCAGCAGCTTTTTGGGTGGGAGTGAGACCCAGTACTTC | CASSFLGGSETQYF
- | TRBJ2-3 | TRBV25-1 | - | TGTGCCAGCAGCGCGGGGCTAAGCACAGATACGCAGTATTTT | CASSAGLSTDTQYF
TRBD1 | TRBJ2-1 | TRBV12-5 | - | TGTGCTAGTGCTACCGCGGACAGGGGGCGAAACAATGAGCAGTTCTTC | CASATADRGRNNEQFF
TRBD1 | TRBJ2-4 | TRBV5-6 | - | TGTGCCAGCAGCTCGCAGGGGGCGCGTAACATTCAGTACTTC | CASSSQGARNIQYF
TRBD1 | TRBJ1-1 | TRBV2 | few | TGTGCCAGCAGTAGCGGACAGGGAGGGGCTGAAGCTTTCTTT | CASSSGQGGAEAFF
- | TRBJ2-7 | TRBV27 | few | TGTGCCAGCAGTTTCCTCACAGGATCACCCTACGAGCAGTACTTC | CASSFLTGSPYEQYF
TRBD2 | TRBJ2-1 | TRBV29-1 | - | TGCAGCGTTGCCCCGACTAGCGGGAGAATAAGCTATGAGCAGTTCTTC | CSVAPTSGRISYEQFF
- | TRBJ1-5 | TRBV29-1 | - | TGCAGCACCGACGTGACGGGGTGGCAGCCCCAGCATTTT | CSTDVTGWQPQHF
- | TRBJ1-3 | TRBV5-1 | - | TGCGCCAGCAGCCCGGACAGTCGGTACGATGGAAACACCATATATTTT | CASSPDSRYDGNTIYF
- | TRBJ1-6 | TRBV7-7 | - | TGTGCTAGCAGCTTAGGGGTGGGCTCACCCCTCCACTTT | CASSLGVGSPLHF
TRBD1 | TRBJ1-5 | TRBV7-9 | - | TGTGCGACAGGGGAAGGTAATCAGCCCCAGCATTTT | CATGEGNQPQHF
TRBD2 | TRBJ2-5 | TRBV7-9 | - | TGTGCCAGCAGCTTAGATAGGACTAGCGGCCAAGAGACCCAGTACTTC | CASSLDRTSGQETQYF
- | TRBJ1-2 | TRBV27 | - | TGTGCCAGCAGTCCCACCAGCAGGGGAAATGGCTACACCTTC | CASSPTSRGNGYTF
- | TRBJ2-7 | TRBV5-6 | - | TGTGCCAGCAGCTTGGGCGGAGGGGTAGCTGGAAACGAGCAGTACTTC | CASSLGGGVAGNEQYF
TRBD1 | TRBJ1-2 | TRBV4-1 | - | TGCGCCAGCAGCCAAGGACAGGGAGTTGGCTACACCTTC | CASSQGQGVGYTF
TRBD1 | TRBJ1-2 | TRBV6-5 | - | TGTGCCAGCAGTTACTACCGAACAGGGGGCGGTGGCTACACCTTC | CASSYYRTGGGGYTF
- | TRBJ2-1 | TRBV4-1 | - | TGCGCCAGCAGCCAATCGGGGGTAGCAGGCAATGAGCAGTTCTTC | CASSQSGVAGNEQFF
- | TRBJ2-7 | TRBV5-6 | - | TGTGCCAGCAGCTTCGGCTACGAGCAGTACTTC | CASSFGYEQYF
TRBD2 | TRBJ2-7 | TRBV7-9 | - | TGTGCCAGCAGCTCACTAGCGGGAGGCTACGAGCAGTACTTC | CASSSLAGGYEQYF
- | TRBJ1-1 | TRBV6-6 | few | TGTGCCAGCAGTGGCGGAGTTACCTTTGAAGCTTTCTTT | CASSGGVTFEAFF
- | TRBJ1-4 | TRBV5-4 | - | TGTGCCAGCAGCTTGGGACAGCCCGGGGAAAAACTGTTTTTT | CASSLGQPGEKLFF
- | TRBJ1-1 | TRBV5-4 | - | TGTGCCAGCAGCTTGGCACGGGGGAAGAACACTGAAGCTTTCTTT | CASSLARGKNTEAFF
- | TRBJ1-5 | TRBV6-6 | - | TGTGCCAGCAGTTACTCGTCCGGTAGGCCCCAGCATTTT | CASSYSSGRPQHF
TRBD2 | TRBJ2-2 | TRBV27 | - | TGTGCCAGCAGTAGAAGACTAGCGGGACAGGGCGGGGAGCTGTTTTTT | CASSRRLAGQGGELFF
TRBD2 | TRBJ2-1 | TRBV9 | - | TGTGCCAGCAGACCCCTAGCGGGAGGAGGGTACAATGAGCAGTTCTTC | CASRPLAGGGYNEQFF
- | TRBJ1-5 | TRBV15 | few | TGTGCCACCAGCAGAGGCCGACAGGCGCAATCGCATCAGCCCCAGCATTTT | CATSRGRQAQSHQPQHF
- | TRBJ2-1 | TRBV19 | - | TGTGCCAGTAGTCTAGGGGCAGACAATGAGCAGTTCTTC | CASSLGADNEQFF
- | TRBJ2-5 | TRBV30 | - | TGTGCCTGGAGTCCAGGGATCCCCCAAGAGACCCAGTACTTC | CAWSPGIPQETQYF
- | TRBJ1-4 | TRBV30 | - | TGTGCCTGTGGGACAACCGAGGGGGAAAAACTGTTTTTT | CACGTTEGEKLFF
- | TRBJ2-3 | TRBV7-3 | - | TGTGCCAGCAGCTTGCTGCGGGTTAGCACAGATACGCAGTATTTT | CASSLLRVSTDTQYF
- | TRBJ2-1 | TRBV11-3 | - | TGTGCCAGCAAGGAAGCGTTCTACAATGAGCAGTTCTTC | CASKEAFYNEQFF
- | TRBJ1-1 | TRBV6-5 | - | TGTGCCAGCAGTACTCTAGTGAACACTGAAGCTTTCTTT | CASSTLVNTEAFF
- | TRBJ2-1 | TRBV29-1 | once | TGCAGCGTTTCTCCCCGGGGACATAAGCAGTTCTTC | CSVSPRGHKQFF
TRBD1 | TRBJ1-4 | TRBV18 | - | TGTGCCAGCTCACCCACAGGGGGCCTCAATGAAAAACTGTTTTTT | CASSPTGGLNEKLFF
TRBD1 | TRBJ1-2 | TRBV30 | - | TGTGCCTGGCAACGACGGACAGGGGGCCTTGGCTACACCTTC | CAWQRRTGGLGYTF
- | TRBJ2-5 | TRBV6-5 | - | TGTGCCAGCAGCTGGGGCCCTCTAGGAAAGACCCAGTACTTC | CASSWGPLGKTQYF
- | TRBJ2-1 | TRBV5-5 | - | TGTGCCAGCAGCTCCCGGGACTTATACAATGAGCAGTTCTTC | CASSSRDLYNEQFF
TRBD2 | TRBJ2-3 | TRBV6-6 | - | TGTGCCAGCGGGCGGGGGGACTCTAGCACAGATACGCAGTATTTT | CASGRGDSSTDTQYF
TRBD1 | TRBJ2-1 | TRBV25-1 | once | TGTGCCAGCAGGGGTGGCAGGGGGTTGGATAATGAGCAGTTCTTC | CASRGGRGLDNEQFF
TRBD2 | TRBJ2-1 | TRBV19 | - | TGTGCCAGTAGTGGGAGACTAGCGGGAGCTTACAATGAGCAGTTCTTC | CASSGRLAGAYNEQFF
TRBD2 | TRBJ2-1 | TRBV5-4 | once | TGTGCCAGCAGCCCGGGACTAGCGGATAACAATGAGCAGTTCTTC | CASSPGLADNNEQFF